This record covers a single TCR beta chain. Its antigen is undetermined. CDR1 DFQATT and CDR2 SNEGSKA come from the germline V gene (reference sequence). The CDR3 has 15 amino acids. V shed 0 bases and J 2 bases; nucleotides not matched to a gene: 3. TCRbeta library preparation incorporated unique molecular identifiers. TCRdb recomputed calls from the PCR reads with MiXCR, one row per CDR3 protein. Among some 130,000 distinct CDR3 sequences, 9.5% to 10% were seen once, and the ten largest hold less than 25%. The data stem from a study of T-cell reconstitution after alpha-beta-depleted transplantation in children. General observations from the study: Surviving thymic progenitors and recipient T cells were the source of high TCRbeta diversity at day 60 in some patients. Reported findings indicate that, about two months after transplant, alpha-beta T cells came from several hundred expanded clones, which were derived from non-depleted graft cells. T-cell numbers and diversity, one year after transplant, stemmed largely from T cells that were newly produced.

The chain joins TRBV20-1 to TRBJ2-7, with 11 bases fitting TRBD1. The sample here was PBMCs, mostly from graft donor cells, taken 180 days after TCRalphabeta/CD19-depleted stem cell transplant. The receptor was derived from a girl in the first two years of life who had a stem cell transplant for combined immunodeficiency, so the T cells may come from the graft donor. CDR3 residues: CSARDGDRGTYEQYF. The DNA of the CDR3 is TGCAGTGCTAGAGATGGGGACAGGGGGACCTACGAGCAGTACTTC.